This TCR beta chain was recovered during a study of blood T cell repertoires in COVID-19. Turning to the study itself: Sites across the United States, Italy and Spain contributed samples from acute and convalescent COVID-19. PBMCs, B-cell-depleted T cells, or T cells provided the cDNA or gDNA that made up the material.

There are 12 residues in the CDR3. V was shortened by 3 bases and J by 8 bases, with 7 bases between the two germline ends. The V gene's germline CDR1 is MDHEN and CDR2 SYDVKM. Authors' processing steps: It was from reference gene primer amplification that nucleated cell counts were estimated. Sequenced by immunoSEQ multiplex PCR; TCRdb stores in-frame clones only, minus some. Clone size and V and J calls were adopted from that table, with D and trimming inferred from the DNA. The table shows 220,000 or so clones, with roughly nine tenths occurring only once. V gene TRBV28 combines with J gene TRBJ1-4, with unresolved D. This TCR was recovered from a man in his 60s with COVID-19, enrolled during active disease. The sequenced sample consisted of peripheral blood. CDR3 sequence: CASSLLAEKLFF. The CDR3 region has the DNA TGTGCCAGCAGTTTGCTAGCGGAAAAACTGTTTTTT.